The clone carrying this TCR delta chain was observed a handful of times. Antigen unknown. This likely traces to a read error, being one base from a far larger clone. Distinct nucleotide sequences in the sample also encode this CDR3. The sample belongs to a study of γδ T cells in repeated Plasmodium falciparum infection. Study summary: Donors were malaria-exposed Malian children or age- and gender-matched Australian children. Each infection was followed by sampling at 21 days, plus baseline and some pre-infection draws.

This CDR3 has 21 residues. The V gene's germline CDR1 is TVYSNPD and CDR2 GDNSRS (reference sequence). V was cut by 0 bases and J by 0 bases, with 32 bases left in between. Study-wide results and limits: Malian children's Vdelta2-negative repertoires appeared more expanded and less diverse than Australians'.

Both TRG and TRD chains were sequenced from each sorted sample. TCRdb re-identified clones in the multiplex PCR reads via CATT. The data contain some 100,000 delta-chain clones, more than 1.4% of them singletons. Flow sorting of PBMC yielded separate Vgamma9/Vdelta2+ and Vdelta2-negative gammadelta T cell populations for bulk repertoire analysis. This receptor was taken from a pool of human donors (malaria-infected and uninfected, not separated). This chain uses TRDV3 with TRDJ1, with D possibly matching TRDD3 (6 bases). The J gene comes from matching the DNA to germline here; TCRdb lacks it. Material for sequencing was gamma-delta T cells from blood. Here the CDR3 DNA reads TGTGCCTTTAGAATGAGAATGGACCGGCCTACGGGGATTCGGTACACCGATAAACTCATCTTT. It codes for CAFRMRMDRPTGIRYTDKLIF.